This note documents a single TCR beta chain sequence. Only in-frame clones appear in the TCRdb table, and some are missing; sequencing was by immunoSEQ multiplex PCR. The sample has roughly 150,000 clones, around 87% seen once. This entry belongs to a study of blood T cell repertoires in COVID-19. Looking at the study overall: Whether acute or convalescent, the COVID-19 samples came from the United States, Italy and Spain. Sources were T cells, B-cell-depleted T cells, or PBMCs; the material itself was cDNA or gDNA.

Germline V gene data show CDR1 as SEHNR and CDR2 as FQNEAQ (reference sequence). Trimming took off 3 bases at V and 5 bases at J, with 13 bases between the two ends. The CDR3 is 14 residues long. This sequence was found in a woman in her fifties or sixties with active COVID-19. Sequencing was carried out using peripheral blood. This chain connects TRBV7-9 to TRBJ2-5, with D perhaps TRBD2 (5 bases). Here the CDR3 reads CASSFQTRTETQYF. In DNA form, the CDR3 reads TGTGCCAGCAGCTTCCAAACTAGGACCGAGACCCAGTACTTC.